This TCR beta chain stems from a study of blood T cell repertoires in COVID-19. Study context: PBMCs, B-cell-depleted T cells, or T cells provided the cDNA or gDNA that made up the material.

Germline V gene lookup returns CDR1 MNHNS and CDR2 SASEGT. V was clipped by 2 bases and J by 5 bases; unmatched bases: 3. The CDR3 covers 14 residues. Generated by immunoSEQ multiplex PCR, the TCRdb table keeps only in-frame clones and is missing some. The sample yields some 320,000 clones, 90% seen once. People in the exposed group encountered a COVID-19 case within 2 weeks before entering the study. This rearrangement joins TRBV6-1 to TRBJ2-7, with TRBD1 matching 10 bases. The sample comprised PBMCs or T cells enriched from blood (not recorded which). This TCR was sampled from a woman in her thirties who had been exposed to COVID-19. CDR3 loop: CASSERGTGDEQYF. CDR3 nucleotide sequence: TGTGCCAGCAGTGAAAGGGGGACAGGGGACGAGCAGTACTTC.